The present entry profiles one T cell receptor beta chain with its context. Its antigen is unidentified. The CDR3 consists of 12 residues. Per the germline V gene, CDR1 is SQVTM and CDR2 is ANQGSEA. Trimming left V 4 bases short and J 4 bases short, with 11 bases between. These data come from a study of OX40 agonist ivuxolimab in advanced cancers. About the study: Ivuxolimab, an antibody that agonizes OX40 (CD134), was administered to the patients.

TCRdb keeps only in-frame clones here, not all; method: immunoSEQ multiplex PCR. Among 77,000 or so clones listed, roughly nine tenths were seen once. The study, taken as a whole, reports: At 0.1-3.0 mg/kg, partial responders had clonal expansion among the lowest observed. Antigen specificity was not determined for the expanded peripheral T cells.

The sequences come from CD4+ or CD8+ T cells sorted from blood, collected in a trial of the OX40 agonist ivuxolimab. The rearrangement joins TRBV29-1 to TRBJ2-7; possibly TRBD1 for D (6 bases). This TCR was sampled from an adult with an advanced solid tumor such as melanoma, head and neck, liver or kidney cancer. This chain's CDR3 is CSVVETGYEQYF. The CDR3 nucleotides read TGCAGCGTTGTTGAGACAGGTTACGAGCAGTACTTC.